Following are 8 T cell receptor beta chains from one sample sequenced in a study of regulatory T cells in long-lasting Graves disease. Time point indicated: newly diagnosed GD, antithyroid drugs for less than 3 months. TCR sequences were obtained from RNA taken from PBMCs. Researchers made TCR beta libraries by using iRepertoire HTBI primers and running Arm-PCR on CDR3 regions. TCRdb ran MiXCR on the multiplex PCR reads and lists one entry per CDR3 protein. The data contain a few hundred thousand distinct CDR3 sequences, about 12% of them seen just once; the ten biggest clones take up around 18%. These same records also appear under a second study, on T cells in Graves' hyperthyroidism and ophthalmopathy.

The sequencing here drew on peripheral blood mononuclear cells (PBMCs), taken at new diagnosis, from a patient treated with antithyroid drugs. The receptors shown here come from a woman between 18 and 29 years old with Graves disease.

The chain employs TRBV2 and TRBJ2-1; D possibly matches TRBD1 or TRBD2 (5 bases each). The CDR3 runs 13 residues. V lost 9 bases and J lost 10, with 19 bases in between. Germline CDR1 and CDR2: SNHLY and FYNNEI. CDR3 sequence: CASTRDEGMEQFF. The CDR3 DNA reads as TGTGCCAGTACTCGGGACGAAGGAATGGAGCAGTTCTTC.

This clonotype was recorded many times. V and J are TRBV12-3 or TRBV12-4 and TRBJ1-5; D is ambiguous. The V and J ends lost 6 bases and 3 bases respectively, with 12 bases between them. CDR3 length: 14 residues. CDR3 loop: CASSFRGFNQPQHF. CDR3 nucleotide sequence: TGTGCCAGCAGCTTCAGAGGCTTCAATCAGCCCCAGCATTTT.

This clonotype appeared many times. This chain links TRBV6-5 with TRBJ1-1; D is uncertain. Trimming took off 0 bases at V and 5 bases at J, with 7 bases between the two ends. The CDR3 contains 13 residues. The germline V gene has CDR1 MNHEY and CDR2 SVGAGI. In DNA form, the CDR3 reads TGTGCCAGCAGTTACTCCTGGAGAACTGAAGCTTTCTTT. Protein product: CASSYSWRTEAFF.

This clonotype showed up many times. The chain couples TRBV6-1 to TRBJ2-7, with 11 bases fitting TRBD2. The V segment lost 6 bases and the J segment 3 bases; nucleotides outside the gene matches: 7. Germline assignment: CDR1 MNHNS and CDR2 SASEGT. The CDR3 contains 15 residues. This CDR3 reads CASSSPGTSGYEQYV. Here the CDR3 DNA reads TGTGCCAGCAGCTCCCCCGGGACTAGCGGCTACGAGCAGTACGTC.

The genes are TRBV7-3 and TRBJ2-1; D is uncertain. The CDR3 has 13 amino acids. The V gene lost 4 bases and the J gene lost 5 bases, with 9 bases spanning the gap. Germline V gene lookup returns CDR1 SGHTA and CDR2 FQGTGA. Here the CDR3 reads CASSSAADNEQFF. CDR3 bases: TGTGCCAGCAGCTCCGCGGCCGACAATGAGCAGTTCTTC.

CDR3 sequence reads: CASRGTLQNTEAFF. The CDR3 DNA follows: TGTGCCAGCAGGGGGACACTCCAGAACACTGAAGCTTTCTTT. The chain combines TRBV6-1 with TRBJ1-1; D possibly corresponds to TRBD1 (6 bases). The CDR3 contains 14 residues. The germline V gene has CDR1 MNHNS and CDR2 SASEGT. The V end lost 6 bases, the J end lost 1 base, and 12 bases lay between the germline ends.

This clonotype showed up many times. J is TRBJ1-2 and V is TRBV6-1; D not resolved. CDR1 and CDR2 from the germline V gene are MNHNS and SASEGT. The CDR3 covers 12 residues. The V end lost 6 bases, the J end lost 2 bases, and 7 bases lay between the germline ends. Here the CDR3 reads CASRRENYGYTF. The CDR3 bases are TGTGCCAGCAGACGGGAAAACTATGGCTACACCTTC.

This clonotype was seen ten or more times. The chain recombines TRBV12-3 or TRBV12-4 with TRBJ1-2; perhaps TRBD1 as D (5 bases). The V and J ends lost 6 bases and 9 bases respectively, with 17 bases between them. The CDR3 sequence is 13 residues long. CDR3 loop: CASSPTRDLSYTF. In DNA form, the CDR3 reads TGTGCCAGCAGCCCGACCAGGGACTTAAGCTACACCTTC.